One and the same sample provided the 9 T cell receptor beta chains below, sequenced in a study of T cell responses to AZD1222 COVID-19 vaccine. Some clones are missing from TCRdb's copy, which holds only in-frame ones; the method was immunoSEQ multiplex PCR. The table has 130,000 or so clones, 84% seen once. This specimen consisted of peripheral blood, obtained 28 days after the second AZD1222 dose. Source of these receptors: an adult who received the AZD1222 COVID-19 vaccine.

This sequence joins TRBV7-2 and TRBJ1-6; 10 bases are shared with TRBD1. The trim removed 1 base at V and 0 bases at J, leaving 6 bases unmatched. From germline, CDR1 is SGHTA and CDR2 FQGNSA. The CDR3 has 19 residues. CDR3 in DNA: TGTGCCAGCAGCTTAGGAGCTCGGGACAGGGGCTCCTATAATTCACCCCTCCACTTT. Its translation: CASSLGARDRGSYNSPLHF.

The chain carries TRBV15 and TRBJ1-2; D perhaps matches TRBD1 (6 bases). Trimming removed 5 bases at V and 3 bases at J, with 16 bases between. CDR1 LNHNV and CDR2 YYDKDF come from the germline V gene (reference sequence). This CDR3 region has 15 residues. Here the CDR3 DNA reads TGTGCCACCAGCGTTGGACAGACTCTAGACTATGGCTACACCTTC. This encodes CATSVGQTLDYGYTF. The entire variable domain, with the rest obtained from reference TRBV15 and TRBJ1-2, is as follows: DAMVIQNPRYQVTQFGKPVTLSCSQTLNHNVMYWYQQKSSQAPKLLFHYYDKDFNNEADTPDNFQSRRPNTSFCFLDIRSPGLGDTAMYLCATSVGQTLDYGYTFGSGTRLTVV.

In this sample, this clone turned up a few times. V gene TRBV10-3 combines with J gene TRBJ2-1, with 8 bases identical to TRBD1. Germline V gene sequence: CDR1 ENHRY, CDR2 SYGVKD. CDR3 length: 14 amino acids. With 7 bases clipped from V and 4 bases from J, the junction kept 6 bases outside the gene matches. CDR3 DNA: TGTGCCATCACTCGGACAGGGAGGTACAATGAGCAGTTCTTC. It is translated as CAITRTGRYNEQFF.

The V gene is TRBV9, the J gene TRBJ1-4; tentative D call: TRBD1 (5 bases). Trimming removed 3 bases from V and 6 bases from J, with 15 bases in between. Germline CDR1 is SGDLS and CDR2 is YYNGEE. The CDR3 has 15 amino acids. CDR3 nucleotides: TGTGCCAGCAGCGGAGAAGTGACAGATGATGAAAAACTGTTTTTT. Residues: CASSGEVTDDEKLFF.

V is TRBV13 and J is TRBJ2-5; 8 bases map to TRBD2. Germline V gene lookup returns CDR1 PRHDT and CDR2 FYEKMQ (reference sequence). CDR3 length: 16 amino acids. The trim removed 1 base at V and 1 base at J, leaving 5 bases unmatched. The CDR3 bases are TGTGCCAGCAGCTTAGCGGGTAGCGGGGTCCAAGAGACCCAGTACTTC. Translation: CASSLAGSGVQETQYF.

The V and J genes are TRBV28 and TRBJ1-1; no clear D gene. The V gene's germline CDR1 is MDHEN and CDR2 SYDVKM. V gave up 1 base and J gave up 5 bases, with 5 bases separating them. This CDR3 contains 12 residues. The CDR3 nucleotides are TGTGCCAGCAGTTTATTGGTGACTGAAGCTTTCTTT. It codes for CASSLLVTEAFF.

The rearrangement joins TRBV7-2 to TRBJ2-7; 12 bases agree with TRBD2. Trimming cost V 3 bases and J 10 bases; bases outside gene matches: 7. CDR3 length: 14 residues. Germline V gives CDR1 SGHTA, CDR2 FQGNSA. CDR3 sequence (DNA): TGTGCCAGCAGCTTTGCGACTAGCGGGGGTCCCCAGTACTTC. Translation: CASSFATSGGPQYF. Using reference TRBV7-2 and TRBJ2-7 for the parts outside the CDR3, the full variable domain is GAGVSQSPSNKVTEKGKDVELRCDPISGHTALYWYRQSLGQGLEFLIYFQGNSAPDKSGLPSDRFSAERTGGSVSTLTIQRTQQEDSAVYLCASSFATSGGPQYFGPGTRLTVT.

The V gene is TRBV6-2 or TRBV6-3, the J gene TRBJ2-5; no clear D. Germline V CDR1 and CDR2: MNHEY, SVGEGT. This CDR3 region has 17 residues. V shed 2 bases and J shed 3 bases, with 19 bases lying between them. The DNA for the CDR3 is TGTGCCAGCAGTTACCTGGCTGGGGTAGCCACAGAAGAGACCCAGTACTTC. It specifies CASSYLAGVATEETQYF.

This clone was counted once. The chain carries TRBV19 and TRBJ1-4, with D tentatively TRBD1 (5 bases). The V gene lost 7 bases and the J gene lost 4 bases, with 16 bases spanning the gap. CDR1 is LNHDA, CDR2 SQIVND, per germline (reference sequence). This CDR3 spans 15 amino acids. For the CDR3, the DNA is TGTGCCAGTAAATTTCAGGGAGCGGATAATGAAAAACTGTTTTTT. It is translated as CASKFQGADNEKLFF.